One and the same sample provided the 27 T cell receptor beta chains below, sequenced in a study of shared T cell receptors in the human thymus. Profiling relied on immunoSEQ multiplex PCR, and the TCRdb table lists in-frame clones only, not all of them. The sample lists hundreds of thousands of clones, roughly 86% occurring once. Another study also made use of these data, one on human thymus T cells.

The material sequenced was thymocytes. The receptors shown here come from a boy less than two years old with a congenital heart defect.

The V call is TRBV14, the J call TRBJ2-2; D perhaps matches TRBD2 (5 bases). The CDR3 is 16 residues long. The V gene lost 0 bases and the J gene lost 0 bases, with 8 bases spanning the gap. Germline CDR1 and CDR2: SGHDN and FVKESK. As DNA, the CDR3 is TGTGCCAGCAGCCAAGAGGAGGTTCCGAACACCGGGGAGCTGTTTTTT. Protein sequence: CASSQEEVPNTGELFF.

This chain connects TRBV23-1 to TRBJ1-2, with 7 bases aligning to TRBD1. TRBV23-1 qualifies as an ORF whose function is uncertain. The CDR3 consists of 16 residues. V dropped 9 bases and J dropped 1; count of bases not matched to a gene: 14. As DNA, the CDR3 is TGCGCCAGGATACGACTCGACAGGGAGGTTAACTATGGCTACACCTTC. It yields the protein CARIRLDREVNYGYTF.

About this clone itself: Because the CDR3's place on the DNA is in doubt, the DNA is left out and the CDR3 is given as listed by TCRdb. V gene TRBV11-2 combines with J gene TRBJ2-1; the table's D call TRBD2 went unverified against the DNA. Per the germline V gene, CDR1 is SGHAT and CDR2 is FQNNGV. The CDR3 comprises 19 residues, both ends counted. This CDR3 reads CASSLFWPNSGGTYNEQFF.

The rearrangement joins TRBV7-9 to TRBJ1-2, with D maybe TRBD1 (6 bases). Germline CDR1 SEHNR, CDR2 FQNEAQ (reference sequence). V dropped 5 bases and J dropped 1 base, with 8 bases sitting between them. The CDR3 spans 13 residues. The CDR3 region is CASSGQFNYGYTF. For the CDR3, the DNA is TGTGCCAGCAGCGGACAGTTTAACTATGGCTACACCTTC.

The CDR3 here is CASSSIAPGDRDYEQYF. CDR3 DNA sequence: TGTGCCAGCAGTTCAATAGCCCCAGGGGACAGGGACTACGAGCAGTACTTC. The rearrangement uses TRBV27 and TRBJ2-7; the match to TRBD1 covers 9 bases. V trimming: 4 bases; J trimming: 3 bases; junction bases outside the gene matches: 13. In germline, CDR1 is MNHEY, CDR2 SMNVEV (reference sequence). The CDR3 sequence is 17 residues long.

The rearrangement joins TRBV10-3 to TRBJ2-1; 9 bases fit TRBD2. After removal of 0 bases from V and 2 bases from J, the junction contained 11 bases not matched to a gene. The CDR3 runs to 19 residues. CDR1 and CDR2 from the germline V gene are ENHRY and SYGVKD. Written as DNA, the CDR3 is TGTGCCATCAGTGAGTCGGGGGCCATAAGCGGGGGGACCTACAATGAGCAGTTCTTC. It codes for CAISESGAISGGTYNEQFF.

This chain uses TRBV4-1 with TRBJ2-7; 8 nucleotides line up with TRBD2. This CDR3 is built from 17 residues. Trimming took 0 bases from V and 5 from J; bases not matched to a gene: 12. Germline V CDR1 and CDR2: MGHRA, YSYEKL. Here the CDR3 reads CASSQESGTSRRNEQYF. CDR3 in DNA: TGCGCCAGCAGCCAAGAAAGCGGGACTAGTAGGCGAAACGAGCAGTACTTC.

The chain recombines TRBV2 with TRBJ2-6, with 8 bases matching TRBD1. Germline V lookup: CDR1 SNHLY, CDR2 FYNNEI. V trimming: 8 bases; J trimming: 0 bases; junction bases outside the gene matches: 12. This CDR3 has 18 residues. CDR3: CASLRGKTGDSGANVLTF. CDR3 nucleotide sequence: TGTGCCAGCTTGAGGGGGAAGACAGGGGACTCTGGGGCCAACGTCCTGACTTTC.

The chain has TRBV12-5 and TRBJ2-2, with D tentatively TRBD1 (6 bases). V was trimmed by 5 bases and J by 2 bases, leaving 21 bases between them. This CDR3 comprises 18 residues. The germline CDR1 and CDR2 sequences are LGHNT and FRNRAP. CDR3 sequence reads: CASGLPLGHSQNTGELFF. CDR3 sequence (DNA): TGTGCTAGTGGTCTCCCTCTGGGACACAGTCAAAACACCGGGGAGCTGTTTTTT. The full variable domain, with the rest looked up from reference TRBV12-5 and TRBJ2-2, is DARVTQTPRHKVTEMGQEVTMRCQPILGHNTVFWYRQTMMQGLELLAYFRNRAPLDDSGMPKDRFSAEMPDATLATLKIQPSEPRDSAVYFCASGLPLGHSQNTGELFFGEGSRLTVL.

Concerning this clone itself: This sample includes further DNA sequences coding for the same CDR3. This CDR3 is CASSPQGADTEAFF. CDR3 DNA sequence: TGTGCCAGCAGTCCACAGGGGGCGGACACTGAAGCTTTCTTT. The V call is TRBV28, the J call TRBJ1-1; TRBD1 agrees at 9 bases. This CDR3 is built from 14 residues. V shed 5 bases, J shed 3 bases, and the junction held 4 bases outside the gene matches. Germline V lookup: CDR1 MDHEN, CDR2 SYDVKM.

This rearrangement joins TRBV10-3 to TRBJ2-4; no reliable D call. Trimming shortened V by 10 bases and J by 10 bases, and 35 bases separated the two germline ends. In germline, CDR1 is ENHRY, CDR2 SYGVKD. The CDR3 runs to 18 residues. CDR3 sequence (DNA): TGTGCCACATCACTATCCGGTCCGGGTAGCTCGGGTAAGAAAATTCAGTACTTC. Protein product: CATSLSGPGSSGKKIQYF.

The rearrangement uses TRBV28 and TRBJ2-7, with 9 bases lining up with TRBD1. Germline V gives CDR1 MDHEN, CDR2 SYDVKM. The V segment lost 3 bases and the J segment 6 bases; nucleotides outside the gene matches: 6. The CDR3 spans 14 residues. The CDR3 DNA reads TGTGCCAGCAGTTTGGGGACAGGGTTCGGCGAGCAGTACTTC. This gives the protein CASSLGTGFGEQYF.

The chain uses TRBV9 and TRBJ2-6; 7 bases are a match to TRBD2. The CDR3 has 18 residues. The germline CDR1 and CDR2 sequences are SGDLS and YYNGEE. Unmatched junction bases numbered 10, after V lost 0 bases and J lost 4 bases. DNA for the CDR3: TGTGCCAGCAGCGTAGGGGCAGATAAAGCGGGGGGGGCCAACGTCCTGACTTTC. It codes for CASSVGADKAGGANVLTF.

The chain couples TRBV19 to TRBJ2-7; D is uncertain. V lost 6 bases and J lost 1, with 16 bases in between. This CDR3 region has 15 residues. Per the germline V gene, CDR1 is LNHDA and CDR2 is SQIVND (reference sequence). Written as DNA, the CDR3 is TGTGCCAGTAGCAATACAAGAGAGACATCCTACGAGCAGTACTTC. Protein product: CASSNTRETSYEQYF. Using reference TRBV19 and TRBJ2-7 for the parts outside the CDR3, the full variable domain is DGGITQSPKYLFRKEGQNVTLSCEQNLNHDAMYWYRQDPGQGLRLIYYSQIVNDFQKGDIAEGYSVSREKKESFPLTVTSAQKNPTAFYLCASSNTRETSYEQYFGPGTRLTVT.

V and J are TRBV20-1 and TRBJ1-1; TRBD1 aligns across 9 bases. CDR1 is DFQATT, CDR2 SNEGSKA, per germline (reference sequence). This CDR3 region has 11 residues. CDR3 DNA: TGCAGAACAGGGGGCGGAAAGGGAGCTTTCTTT. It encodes CRTGGGKGAFF.

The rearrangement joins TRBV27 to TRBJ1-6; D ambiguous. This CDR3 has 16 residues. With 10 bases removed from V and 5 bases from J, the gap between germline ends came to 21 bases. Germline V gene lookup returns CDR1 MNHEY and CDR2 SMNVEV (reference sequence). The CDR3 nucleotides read TGTGCCACCGCCCGAGGGAGTTTTCAGGATAATTCACCCCTCCACTTT. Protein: CATARGSFQDNSPLHF.

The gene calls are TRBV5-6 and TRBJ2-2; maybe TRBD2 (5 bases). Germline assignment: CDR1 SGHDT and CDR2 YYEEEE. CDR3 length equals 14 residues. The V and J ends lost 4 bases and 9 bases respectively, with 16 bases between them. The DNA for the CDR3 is TGTGCCAGCAGCCTAAGTATACGGAGGAGGGAGCTGTTTTTT. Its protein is CASSLSIRRRELFF.

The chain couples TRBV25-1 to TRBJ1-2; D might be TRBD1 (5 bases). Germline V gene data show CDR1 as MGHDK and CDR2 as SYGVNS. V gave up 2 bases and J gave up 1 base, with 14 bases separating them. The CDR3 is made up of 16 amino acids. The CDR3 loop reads CASSEEDTKFNYGYTF. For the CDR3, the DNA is TGTGCCAGCAGTGAAGAGGACACAAAGTTTAACTATGGCTACACCTTC.

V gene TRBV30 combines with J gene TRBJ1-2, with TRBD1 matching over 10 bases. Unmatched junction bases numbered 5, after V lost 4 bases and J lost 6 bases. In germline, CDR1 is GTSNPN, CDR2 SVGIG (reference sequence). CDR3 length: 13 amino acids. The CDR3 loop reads CAWNIGTGDGYTF. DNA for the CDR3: TGTGCCTGGAATATAGGGACAGGGGATGGCTACACCTTC.

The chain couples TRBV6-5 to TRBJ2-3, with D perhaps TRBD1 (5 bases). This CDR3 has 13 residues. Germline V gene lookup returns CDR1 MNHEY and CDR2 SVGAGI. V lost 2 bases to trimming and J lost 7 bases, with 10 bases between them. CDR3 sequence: CASSYPDSHTQYF. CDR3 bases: TGTGCCAGCAGTTACCCCGACAGTCATACGCAGTATTTT.

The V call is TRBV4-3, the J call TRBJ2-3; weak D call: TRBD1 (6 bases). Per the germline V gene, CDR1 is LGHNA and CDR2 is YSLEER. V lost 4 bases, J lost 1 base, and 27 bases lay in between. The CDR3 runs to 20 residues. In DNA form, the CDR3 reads TGCGCCAGCAGCCTAGGGGATTTGGCAGGGGCCCGCGTTCGCACAGATACGCAGTATTTT. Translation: CASSLGDLAGARVRTDTQYF.

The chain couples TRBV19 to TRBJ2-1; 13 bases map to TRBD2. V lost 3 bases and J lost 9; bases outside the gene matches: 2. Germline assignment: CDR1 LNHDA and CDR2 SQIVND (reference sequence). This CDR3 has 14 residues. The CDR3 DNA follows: TGTGCCAGTAGTATTGGGACTAGCGGGATTGAGCAGTTCTTC. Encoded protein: CASSIGTSGIEQFF.

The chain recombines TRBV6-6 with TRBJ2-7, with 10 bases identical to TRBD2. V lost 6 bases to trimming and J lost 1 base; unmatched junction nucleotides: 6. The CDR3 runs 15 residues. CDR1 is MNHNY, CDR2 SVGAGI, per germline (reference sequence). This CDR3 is CASRSTSGTSYEQYF. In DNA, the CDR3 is TGTGCCAGCAGATCAACTAGCGGGACGTCCTACGAGCAGTACTTC.

CDR3 sequence: CASSPGGRDNNEQFF. The CDR3, as DNA: TGTGCCAGCAGCCCCGGGGGGCGGGACAACAATGAGCAGTTCTTC. V and J are TRBV9 and TRBJ2-1; D might be TRBD2 (7 bases). The length of the CDR3 is 15 residues. Looked up from germline, CDR1 is SGDLS and CDR2 is YYNGEE. The V gene lost 4 bases and the J gene lost 5 bases, with 16 bases spanning the gap. The full variable domain, its missing parts supplied by reference TRBV9 and TRBJ2-1, is DSGVTQTPKHLITATGQRVTLRCSPRSGDLSVYWYQQSLDQGLQFLIQYYNGEERAKGNILERFSAQQFPDLHSELNLSSLELGDSALYFCASSPGGRDNNEQFFGPGTRLTVL.

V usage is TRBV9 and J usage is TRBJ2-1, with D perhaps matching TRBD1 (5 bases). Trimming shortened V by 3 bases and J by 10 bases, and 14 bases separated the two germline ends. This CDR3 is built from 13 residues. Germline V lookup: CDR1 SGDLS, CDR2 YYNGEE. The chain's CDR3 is CASSGVTAGEQFF. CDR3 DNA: TGTGCCAGCAGCGGGGTCACCGCAGGGGAGCAGTTCTTC. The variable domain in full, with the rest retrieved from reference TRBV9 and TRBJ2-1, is DSGVTQTPKHLITATGQRVTLRCSPRSGDLSVYWYQQSLDQGLQFLIQYYNGEERAKGNILERFSAQQFPDLHSELNLSSLELGDSALYFCASSGVTAGEQFFGPGTRLTVL.

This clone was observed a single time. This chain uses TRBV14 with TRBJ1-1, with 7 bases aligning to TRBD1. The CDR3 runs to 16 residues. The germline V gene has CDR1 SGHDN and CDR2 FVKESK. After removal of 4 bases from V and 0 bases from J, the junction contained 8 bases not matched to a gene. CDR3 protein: CASSLRVGTVNTEAFF. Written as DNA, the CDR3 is TGTGCCAGCAGCCTCCGGGTTGGGACAGTGAACACTGAAGCTTTCTTT.

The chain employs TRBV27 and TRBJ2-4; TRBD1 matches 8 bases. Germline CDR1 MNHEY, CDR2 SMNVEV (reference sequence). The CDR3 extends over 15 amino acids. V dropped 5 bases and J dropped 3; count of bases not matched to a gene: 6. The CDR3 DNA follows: TGTGCCAGCAGTCCCCATACAGGGGGCAAAAACATTCAGTACTTC. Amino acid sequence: CASSPHTGGKNIQYF.